This is a list of T cell receptor beta chains from one sample in a study of blood T cell repertoires in COVID-19. Clones were sequenced by immunoSEQ multiplex PCR, and TCRdb holds only the in-frame ones, with some missing. The sample lists about 130,000 clones, 90% occurring once. Specimen: peripheral blood. The receptors were gathered from a man aged 55 to 70 with COVID-19, enrolled during active disease. Each CDR3 is given without its conserved first and last residue. Size is omitted from some rows. Given values are once, few, many or a class for expanded clones.

j_call clone_size v_call cdr3_aa
TRBJ1-6 NA TRBV15 ATSSGSTYGNSPLH
TRBJ1-1 NA TRBV5-1 ASSPGQGNTEAF
TRBJ2-3 NA TRBV12-3/TRBV12-4 ASSLTQSGTQY
TRBJ2-1 NA TRBV7-2 ASSLEAMASELWNEQF
TRBJ1-2 NA TRBV5-6 ASFYRAGGAYGYT
TRBJ2-5 NA TRBV20-1 SASRSSLSNQETQY
TRBJ2-7 once TRBV28 AGQGGAEQY
TRBJ2-7 NA TRBV19 ASSPSWRYEQY
TRBJ2-7 few TRBV11-3 ASSLGGSSYEQY
TRBJ2-7 NA TRBV19 ASSGDREGEQY
TRBJ2-2 NA TRBV2 ASRGLAGGNGELF
TRBJ1-1 NA TRBV11-2 ASSLVATTEAF
TRBJ2-1 NA TRBV2 ARDSSYNEQF
TRBJ2-5 NA TRBV9 ASSVGLAWETQY
TRBJ1-2 NA TRBV19 ASSRVQATGGYGYT
TRBJ2-2 once TRBV11-3 ASRQMAGIGELF
TRBJ2-2 NA TRBV27 ASTQARAANTGELF
TRBJ2-7 NA TRBV18 ASSPVGRAYEQY
TRBJ2-1 NA TRBV19 ASTSTGDHEQF
TRBJ1-1 NA TRBV9 ASSVGGPHTEAF
TRBJ2-7 NA TRBV2 ASSPSSYEQY
TRBJ2-7 once TRBV5-1 ASSSPRGGVIYEQY
TRBJ2-3 NA TRBV14 ASSSGEDTQY
TRBJ2-7 NA TRBV5-1 ASSDRLSTYEQY
TRBJ2-7 NA TRBV12-5 ASGPGEEQY
TRBJ1-2 NA TRBV6-6 ASSQLRQGKMGYGYT
TRBJ2-1 NA TRBV3-1/TRBV3-2 ASSQFAEEGEQF
TRBJ2-1 NA TRBV10-1 ASGGLAGPEQF
TRBJ2-1 NA TRBV5-4 ASRGPSLDEQF
TRBJ2-7 NA TRBV28 ASTTPGQGGGEQY
TRBJ1-1 NA TRBV28 ATLRGVNTEAF
TRBJ2-5 NA TRBV29-1 SVGAGKGETQY
TRBJ2-5 NA TRBV5-1 ASSFNRDRGETQY
TRBJ2-3 NA TRBV6-2/TRBV6-3 ASSYAGEHTDTQY
TRBJ1-5 NA TRBV6-2/TRBV6-3 ASSYGGGSYSNQPQH
TRBJ2-7 NA TRBV11-1 ASSTDRGLDEQY
TRBJ2-2 NA TRBV3-1/TRBV3-2 ASQLAGEVGNTGELF
TRBJ2-5 few TRBV15 ATSRGPGSGETQY
TRBJ2-7 NA TRBV11-1 ASSLEPASTYEQY
TRBJ2-1 NA TRBV11-1 ASSPLAGGPNEQF
TRBJ2-1 NA TRBV11-2 ASSLGPRGETYNEQF
TRBJ2-7 NA TRBV19 ASSIDIGTTYEQY
TRBJ2-7 NA TRBV28 ASTPRDSSYEQY
TRBJ2-1 NA TRBV18 ASSPPSLAVNEQF
TRBJ2-2 NA TRBV12-5 ASGSTSGRHVGTGELF
TRBJ2-7 NA TRBV4-1 ASSQRWGGYEQY
TRBJ1-6 NA TRBV7-9 ASSPSQRGSPLH
TRBJ1-1 NA TRBV11-3 ASSLDGKGGMNTEAF
TRBJ1-5 NA TRBV12-5 ASGLVSGFQPQH
TRBJ2-7 NA TRBV6-5 ASRDYDSGGQY
TRBJ1-2 NA TRBV28 ASSYRGIGYGYT
TRBJ2-3 NA TRBV7-3 ASSFPGQNTDTQY
TRBJ1-5 NA TRBV18 ASSRDRNSNQPQH
TRBJ2-7 few TRBV5-4 ASSFAGTGSYEQY